Listed below are T cell receptor beta chains from one sample, sequenced in a study of immune evolution from preneoplasia to lung adenocarcinoma. The table came from immunoSEQ multiplex PCR; TCRdb's copy has only in-frame clones and leaves some out. The sample contains 7,500 to 8,500 clones, 72% of which appear only once. The source material was FFPE lung adenocarcinoma in situ tissue. Receptors were obtained from a donor of 70 years or more with lung adenocarcinoma. Some clones in this sample may be carry-over from other donors' samples. Both conserved end residues are part of each CDR3. D genes are given only for firm matches. Rows give clone size only sometimes, using once, few, many, or a class for an expanded clone.

V	D	length	size	J	DNA	CDR3
TRBV29-1	TRBD1	13	-	TRBJ1-2	TGCAGCGCCGCCCCGGACAGGTCGGAAGGCTACACCTTC	CSAAPDRSEGYTF
TRBV7-9	-	14	-	TRBJ2-2	TGTGCCAGCAGCATTTTCGAGAACACCGGGGAGCTGTTTTTT	CASSIFENTGELFF
TRBV7-6	-	14	-	TRBJ2-2	TGTGCCAGCAGCTTATGGGAGCAGGGCGGGGAGCTGTTTTTT	CASSLWEQGGELFF
TRBV2	TRBD1	14	once	TRBJ1-3	TGTGCCAGCAGTCCCGGGACAGCCTCCCCCACCATATATTTT	CASSPGTASPTIYF
TRBV7-6	-	17	-	TRBJ1-6	TGTGCCAGCAGCTTGAAAGCCCGGTGGGGGATAAATTCACCCCTCCACTTT	CASSLKARWGINSPLHF
TRBV30	-	16	few	TRBJ2-6	TGTGCCTGGAGTATTACCCCAGGGTCTGGGGCCAACGTCCTGACTTTC	CAWSITPGSGANVLTF
TRBV4-1	-	14	-	TRBJ2-1	TGCGCCAGCAGCCCACACATAGACAGCAATGAGCAGTTCTTC	CASSPHIDSNEQFF
TRBV5-6	-	14	-	TRBJ1-2	TGTGCCAGCAGCTTGCGGTCAGGGGTAAGGGGCTACACCTTC	CASSLRSGVRGYTF
TRBV28	-	16	-	TRBJ2-3	TGTGCCAGCAGTTCGATTGGGGGGTCGGGGACAGATACGCAGTATTTT	CASSSIGGSGTDTQYF
TRBV4-1	TRBD2	17	-	TRBJ2-7	TGCGCCAGCAGCCAAGATCCGGGGACTAGCGGAACCTACGAGCAGTACTTC	CASSQDPGTSGTYEQYF
TRBV30	-	16	-	TRBJ2-1	TGTGCCTGGAGTGTATCGGGCTCGGCCTCGTACAATGAGCAGTTCTTC	CAWSVSGSASYNEQFF
TRBV5-1	TRBD2	14	-	TRBJ2-5	TGCACCAGCAGCTTTGGGGGGGTCTGGGAGACCCAGTACTTC	CTSSFGGVWETQYF
TRBV19	-	14	-	TRBJ1-5	TGTGCCAGTAGTAGGAGGGAAGCCCATCAGCCCCAGCATTTT	CASSRREAHQPQHF
TRBV20-1	-	11	-	TRBJ2-7	TGCAGTGCTGCTCTGACCTACGAGCAGTACTTC	CSAALTYEQYF
TRBV6-5	TRBD1	14	-	TRBJ1-2	TGTGCCAGCAGGCCGGGACAGGATGTCTATGGCTACACCTTC	CASRPGQDVYGYTF
TRBV18	TRBD2	15	-	TRBJ2-2	TGTGCCAGCTCACCAACTAGCGGGAGCACCGGGGAGCTGTTTTTT	CASSPTSGSTGELFF
TRBV21-1	-	13	few	TRBJ2-7	TGTGCCAGCAACCTCGGGACCGCTTACGAGCAGTACTTC	CASNLGTAYEQYF
TRBV7-2	-	14	-	TRBJ1-5	TGTGCCAGCAGCCCAGAGACGGGCGATCAGCCCCAGCATTTT	CASSPETGDQPQHF